This T cell receptor (beta chain) was obtained from a study of blood T cell repertoires in COVID-19. Study in general: Specimens from acute and convalescent COVID-19 originated in the United States, Italy and Spain. The analysed material was cDNA or gDNA that came from T cells, B-cell-depleted T cells, or PBMCs.

The germline gives CDR1 SGHAT, CDR2 FQNNGV. V was cut by 4 bases and J by 4 bases, with 10 bases left in between. CDR3 length: 13 amino acids. This clone occurred once. Source study methods: Amplification of reference gene primers was used by the study to estimate nucleated cell counts. Method: immunoSEQ multiplex PCR; TCRdb's copy keeps in-frame clones and lacks some. V and J calls plus clone size are reproduced from that table; the DNA served to infer D and trimming. Here the sample spans approximately 300,000 clones, approximately 90% being singletons. The sequenced material came from peripheral blood. The source of this sequence is a man aged 25 to 45 with acute or convalescent COVID-19. The chain joins TRBV11-2 to TRBJ1-2; D unresolved. The chain's CDR3 is CASSYDTSYGYTF. The CDR3, as DNA: TGTGCCAGCAGCTACGACACTAGCTATGGCTACACCTTC. Looking up the rest from reference TRBV11-2 and TRBJ1-2 gives the full variable domain: EAGVAQSPRYKIIEKRQSVAFWCNPISGHATLYWYQQILGQGPKLLIQFQNNGVVDDSQLPKDRFSAERLKGVDSTLKIQPAKLEDSAVYLCASSYDTSYGYTFGSGTRLTVV.